Following are 30 T cell receptor beta chains from one sample sequenced in a study of glioma-infiltrating T cells. Amplification of TCR alpha and beta CDR3 regions from RNA used iRepertoire nested multiplex PCR. TCRdb redid the calling of the multiplex PCR reads with MiXCR, one entry per CDR3 protein. This sample has more than 300,000 distinct CDR3 sequences; around 38% occur once, and the top ten carry around 13%. Sequencing was carried out using glioma tissue, nonneoplastic brain tissue, or PBMCs (not recorded which). The receptors were gathered from a human donor with low-grade glioma or glioblastoma, undergoing nonglioma brain surgery, or in good health (not recorded which).

Many counts were recorded for this clonotype. The gene calls are TRBV4-3 and TRBJ1-5; D might be TRBD1 (5 bases). The V gene's germline CDR1 is LGHNA and CDR2 YSLEER. The CDR3 has 14 amino acids. Between the trimmed V and J ends, which lost 3 bases and 11 bases, there was a span of 17 bases. The chain's CDR3 is CASSHRSGEGTQHF. In DNA, the CDR3 is TGCGCCAGCAGCCATCGTTCTGGTGAGGGGACCCAGCATTTT.

Only a few counts were recorded for this clonotype. The rearrangement links TRBV7-6 to TRBJ1-1, with D maybe TRBD1 (6 bases). The CDR3 consists of 14 residues. The V and J ends lost 1 base and 5 bases respectively, with 11 bases between them. From germline, CDR1 is SGHVS and CDR2 FNYEAQ. CDR3: CASSLGRGGTEAFF. The CDR3 DNA is TGTGCCAGCAGCTTAGGAAGGGGGGGGACTGAAGCTTTCTTT.

This clonotype was recorded at least ten times. The chain recombines TRBV28 with TRBJ2-7; D gene uncertain. V lost 4 bases to trimming and J lost 6 bases, with 10 bases between them. Germline CDR1 reads MDHEN; CDR2 reads SYDVKM. The CDR3 totals 12 residues. The CDR3 protein is CASSSSGTEQYF. CDR3 sequence (DNA): TGTGCCAGCAGTTCTTCCGGTACCGAGCAGTACTTC.

Of note for this clonotype: A much more abundant neighbour one base away suggests this may be a read error. The gene calls are TRBV6-2 or TRBV6-3 and TRBJ2-1; 9 bases agree with TRBD1. CDR1 and CDR2 from the germline V gene are MNHEY and SVGEGT. CDR3 length: 16 residues. Trimming removed 5 bases from V and 4 bases from J; junction bases left unmatched: 9. The CDR3 region has the DNA TGTGCCAGCAGTCACCGGGACAGGGCGAGGTACAATGAGCAGTTCTTC. It codes for CASSHRDRARYNEQFF.

This clonotype was observed many times. The chain carries TRBV6-5 and TRBJ2-5; D unclear. Per germline, CDR1 MNHEY and CDR2 SVGAGI. The ends were cut back, 2 bases at V and 7 bases at J, with 14 bases in the middle. This CDR3 contains 14 residues. The CDR3 loop reads CASSYAEGIGTQYF. CDR3 DNA sequence: TGTGCCAGCAGTTACGCGGAAGGAATCGGGACCCAGTACTTC.

Remarks on this clonotype: Germline and junction disagree at one end, which may indicate a read error. The V and J genes are TRBV27 and TRBJ2-1, with 13 bases that match TRBD2. The CDR3 sequence is 15 residues long. The V gene's germline CDR1 is MNHEY and CDR2 SMNVEV (reference sequence). Written as DNA, the CDR3 is TGTGCCAGCAGTTTAGGGACTAGCGGGGACAATAAGCAGTTCTTC. Translation: CASSLGTSGDNKQFF.

The chain combines TRBV25-1 with TRBJ2-1; 7 positions match TRBD2. The CDR3 consists of 11 residues. V dropped 10 bases and J dropped 10; count of bases not matched to a gene: 7. Germline-derived CDR1 and CDR2 are MGHDK and SYGVNS. CDR3 sequence (DNA): TGTGCCACTGGGGGGGTGCTGGAGCAGTTCTTC. Translated, it gives CATGGVLEQFF.

To note about this clonotype: The CDR3 does not close with the conserved phenylalanine or tryptophan, likely indicating a read error. The chain combines TRBV28 with TRBJ2-2; 7 nucleotides agree with TRBD1. Trimming removed 7 bases from V and 0 bases from J; junction bases left unmatched: 5. Per germline, CDR1 MDHEN and CDR2 SYDVKM. The CDR3 has 15 residues. This CDR3 is CASNPGQSNTGELFS. In DNA, the CDR3 is TGTGCCAGCAACCCGGGACAGTCGAACACCGGGGAGCTGTTTTCT.

This clonotype has ten or more counts. The chain joins TRBV12-3 or TRBV12-4 to TRBJ2-5; weak D call: TRBD2 (6 bases). Trimming removed 5 bases at V and 2 bases at J, with 9 bases between. This CDR3 has 13 residues. CDR3 bases: TGTGCCAGCAGTCTGGAGGGGCAAGAGACCCAGTACTTC. Translation: CASSLEGQETQYF.

This clonotype was found a few times. The J gene is TRBJ2-3, the V gene TRBV7-9; D might be TRBD1 (6 bases). CDR1 and CDR2 from the germline V gene are SEHNR and FQNEAQ (reference sequence). V dropped 4 bases and J dropped 3 bases, with 11 bases sitting between them. The CDR3 length is 14 residues. The CDR3 sequence is CASSSPGTTDTQYF. DNA for the CDR3: TGTGCCAGCAGCTCGCCGGGGACAACAGATACGCAGTATTTT.

This clonotype has ten or more counts. The chain employs TRBV27 and TRBJ2-3; TRBD2 matches at 10 bases. The CDR3 length is 15 residues. CDR1 is MNHEY, CDR2 SMNVEV, per germline (reference sequence). V dropped 6 bases and J dropped 3; count of bases not matched to a gene: 6. The CDR3 is CASSTGTSETDTQYF. As DNA, the CDR3 is TGTGCCAGCAGCACCGGGACTAGCGAAACAGATACGCAGTATTTT.

The chain recombines TRBV29-1 with TRBJ2-7, with a tentative D call TRBD2 (6 bases). The CDR3 extends over 13 amino acids. Germline V gene sequence: CDR1 SQVTM, CDR2 ANQGSEA. The germline V and J ends were trimmed by 4 bases and 0 bases, with 10 bases remaining between them. For the CDR3, the DNA is TGCAGCGTTGCTCACGGGAGCTCCTACGAGCAGTACTTC. Translating it yields CSVAHGSSYEQYF.

In its sample, this clonotype was seen a few times. The chain joins TRBV7-2 to TRBJ2-7; no clear D. V was pared by 1 base and J by 4 bases, with 11 bases between. CDR1 and CDR2 from the germline V gene are SGHTA and FQGNSA. The CDR3 has 14 residues. The CDR3 sequence: CASSLGAERYEQYF. CDR3 DNA sequence: TGTGCCAGCAGCTTAGGGGCGGAAAGGTACGAGCAGTACTTC.

Turning to this clonotype: A much larger clone sits a single nucleotide away, making a read error possible. The J gene is TRBJ2-3, the V gene TRBV4-3; maybe TRBD2 (6 bases). The CDR3 sequence is 15 residues long. Germline V lookup: CDR1 LGHNA, CDR2 YSLEER. The CDR3 sequence is CASGQDRGSTDTQYF. The CDR3 coding sequence is TGCGCCAGCGGCCAGGACCGGGGGTCCACAGATACGCAGTATTTT.

A remark on this clonotype: An end of the junction differs from the germline gene, which may be a read error. The rearrangement joins TRBV28 to TRBJ2-1, with 11 bases aligning to TRBD2. The CDR3 covers 17 residues. The germline CDR1 and CDR2 sequences are MDHEN and SYDVKM. This chain's CDR3 is CASCCPISGRAYSEQFF. The CDR3 nucleotides are TGTGCCAGCTGCTGTCCCATTAGCGGGAGGGCGTACAGTGAGCAGTTCTTC.

J is TRBJ2-4 and V is TRBV5-5; D call uncertain. Germline V CDR1 and CDR2: SGHKS, YYEKEE (reference sequence). The length of the CDR3 is 13 residues. Deletions cut 0 bases from V and 0 bases from J, with 1 base between. CDR3 amino acids: CASSLAAKNIQYF. The DNA for the CDR3 is TGTGCCAGCAGCTTGGCAGCCAAAAACATTCAGTACTTC.

There are a few counts of this clonotype. V gene TRBV12-3 or TRBV12-4 combines with J gene TRBJ2-1; D possibly corresponds to TRBD2 (5 bases). V gave up 3 bases and J gave up 9 bases, with 9 bases separating them. The CDR3 sequence is 12 residues long. The CDR3 here is CASSFSGGEQFF. DNA for the CDR3: TGTGCCAGCAGTTTTTCAGGAGGTGAGCAGTTCTTC.

Note on this clonotype: At one end, the junction sequence differs from germline, possibly due to a read error. The CDR3 loop is CASSLFGGRTDTEYF. Written as DNA, the CDR3 is TGTGCCAGCAGTTTATTCGGGGGAAGAACAGATACGGAGTATTTT. V is TRBV27 and J is TRBJ2-3; weak D call: TRBD2 (6 bases). The germline V gene has CDR1 MNHEY and CDR2 SMNVEV (reference sequence). This CDR3 contains 15 residues.

This clonotype has just a few counts. The V gene is TRBV4-3, the J gene TRBJ1-4; no clear D gene. The CDR3 runs to 15 residues. V lost 1 base, J lost 4 bases, and 10 bases lay in between. Germline V gives CDR1 LGHNA, CDR2 YSLEER. The CDR3 spells CASSQVSGVNEKLFF. The CDR3 region has the DNA TGCGCCAGCAGCCAAGTCTCAGGTGTTAATGAAAAACTGTTTTTT.

This clonotype has just a few counts. The CDR3 here is CASTFDSSDGYTF. Written as DNA, the CDR3 is TGTGCCTCCACTTTTGATAGCTCGGATGGCTACACCTTC. The genes are TRBV4-2 and TRBJ1-2, with D unresolved. The V gene lost 11 bases and the J gene lost 6 bases, with 19 bases spanning the gap. This CDR3 region has 13 residues. CDR1 is LGHNA, CDR2 YNFKEQ, per germline.

In its sample, this clonotype was seen a few times. The chain couples TRBV20-1 to TRBJ2-7, with TRBD2 identical over 8 bases. The CDR3 contains 14 residues. Looked up from germline, CDR1 is DFQATT and CDR2 is SNEGSKA (reference sequence). The CDR3 loop is CSSRGGEEAGEQYF. The CDR3 nucleotides read TGCTCATCTCGGGGGGGCGAAGAAGCCGGCGAGCAGTACTTC.

This clonotype came up many times. J is TRBJ2-3 and V is TRBV10-2, with D uncertain. V lost 3 bases and J 0 bases, leaving 10 bases between the germline ends. CDR3 length: 15 amino acids. Germline CDR1 WSHSY, CDR2 SAAADI. The CDR3 region has the DNA TGCGCCAGCAGTGATCTCCGGACGAGCACAGATACGCAGTATTTT. Amino acids: CASSDLRTSTDTQYF.

This clonotype was seen more than once but under ten times. This chain joins TRBV4-1 and TRBJ2-7, with D hard to call. CDR3 size: 15 residues. The germline V gene has CDR1 MGHRA and CDR2 YSYEKL. Deletions cut 0 bases from V and 3 bases from J, with 12 bases between. The chain's CDR3 is CASSQDSQRSYEQYF. Written as DNA, the CDR3 is TGCGCCAGCAGCCAAGATTCGCAGAGGAGCTACGAGCAGTACTTC.

The rearrangement joins TRBV28 to TRBJ2-7, with D possibly matching TRBD1 (6 bases). Germline CDR1 is MDHEN and CDR2 is SYDVKM. Trimming removed 6 bases at V and 2 bases at J, with 11 bases between. This CDR3 has 13 residues. CDR3 loop: CASSKTGTYEQYF. The CDR3 DNA is TGTGCCAGCAGCAAGACAGGCACCTACGAGCAGTACTTC.

This clonotype showed up just a few times. V and J are TRBV4-1 and TRBJ1-4, with D perhaps matching TRBD1 (6 bases). The CDR3 is 15 residues long. CDR1 and CDR2 from the germline V gene are MGHRA and YSYEKL. V lost 4 bases, J lost 8 bases, and 17 bases lay in between. The CDR3 DNA reads TGCGCCAGCAGCCGGTCAAACAGGGTGGTGGAAAAACTGTTTTTT. Translating gives CASSRSNRVVEKLFF.

The rearrangement links TRBV10-3 to TRBJ2-3; TRBD2 matches at 9 bases. V shed 8 bases, J shed 4 bases, and the junction held 16 bases outside the gene matches. The CDR3 contains 17 residues. The V gene's germline CDR1 is ENHRY and CDR2 SYGVKD. CDR3 DNA sequence: TGTGCCATCCCTGAGCCCTGGAGCGGGAGGCTCGCAGATACGCAGTATTTT. As protein: CAIPEPWSGRLADTQYF.

This clonotype was recorded many times. The chain employs TRBV4-2 and TRBJ1-6; D is unresolved. The germline V and J ends were trimmed by 0 bases and 6 bases, with 9 bases remaining between them. The CDR3 has 15 residues. Germline V gene sequence: CDR1 LGHNA, CDR2 YNFKEQ. CDR3 in amino acids: CASSQELSGNSPLHF. The CDR3 DNA sequence: TGTGCCAGCAGCCAAGAACTGTCGGGTAATTCACCCCTCCACTTT.

There are many counts of this clonotype. V and J are TRBV6-1 and TRBJ2-7; maybe TRBD2 (5 bases). The germline V gene has CDR1 MNHNS and CDR2 SASEGT. CDR3 size: 11 residues. The germline V and J ends were trimmed by 11 bases and 3 bases, with 11 bases remaining between them. CDR3 loop: CAAGVNYEQYF. The CDR3 DNA reads as TGTGCCGCCGGGGTAAACTACGAGCAGTACTTC.

Note on this clonotype: This could be a read error, since a much larger clone is one nucleotide away. This rearrangement joins TRBV11-2 to TRBJ1-1; D is unresolved. Looked up from germline, CDR1 is SGHAT and CDR2 is FQNNGV. The CDR3 length is 13 residues. The CDR3: CASRWAVNTVAFF. As DNA, the CDR3 is TGTGCCAGCAGGTGGGCAGTGAACACTGTAGCTTTCTTT.

This clonotype appeared a few times. This chain connects TRBV27 to TRBJ2-7; 10 bases are shared with TRBD2. The CDR3 totals 14 residues. In germline, CDR1 is MNHEY, CDR2 SMNVEV (reference sequence). The V gene end was trimmed by 3 bases and the J gene end by 3 bases; junction bases not matched to a gene: 2. DNA for the CDR3: TGTGCCAGCAGTTTCGCTAGCGGGAGCTACGAGCAGTACTTC. Its protein product is CASSFASGSYEQYF.